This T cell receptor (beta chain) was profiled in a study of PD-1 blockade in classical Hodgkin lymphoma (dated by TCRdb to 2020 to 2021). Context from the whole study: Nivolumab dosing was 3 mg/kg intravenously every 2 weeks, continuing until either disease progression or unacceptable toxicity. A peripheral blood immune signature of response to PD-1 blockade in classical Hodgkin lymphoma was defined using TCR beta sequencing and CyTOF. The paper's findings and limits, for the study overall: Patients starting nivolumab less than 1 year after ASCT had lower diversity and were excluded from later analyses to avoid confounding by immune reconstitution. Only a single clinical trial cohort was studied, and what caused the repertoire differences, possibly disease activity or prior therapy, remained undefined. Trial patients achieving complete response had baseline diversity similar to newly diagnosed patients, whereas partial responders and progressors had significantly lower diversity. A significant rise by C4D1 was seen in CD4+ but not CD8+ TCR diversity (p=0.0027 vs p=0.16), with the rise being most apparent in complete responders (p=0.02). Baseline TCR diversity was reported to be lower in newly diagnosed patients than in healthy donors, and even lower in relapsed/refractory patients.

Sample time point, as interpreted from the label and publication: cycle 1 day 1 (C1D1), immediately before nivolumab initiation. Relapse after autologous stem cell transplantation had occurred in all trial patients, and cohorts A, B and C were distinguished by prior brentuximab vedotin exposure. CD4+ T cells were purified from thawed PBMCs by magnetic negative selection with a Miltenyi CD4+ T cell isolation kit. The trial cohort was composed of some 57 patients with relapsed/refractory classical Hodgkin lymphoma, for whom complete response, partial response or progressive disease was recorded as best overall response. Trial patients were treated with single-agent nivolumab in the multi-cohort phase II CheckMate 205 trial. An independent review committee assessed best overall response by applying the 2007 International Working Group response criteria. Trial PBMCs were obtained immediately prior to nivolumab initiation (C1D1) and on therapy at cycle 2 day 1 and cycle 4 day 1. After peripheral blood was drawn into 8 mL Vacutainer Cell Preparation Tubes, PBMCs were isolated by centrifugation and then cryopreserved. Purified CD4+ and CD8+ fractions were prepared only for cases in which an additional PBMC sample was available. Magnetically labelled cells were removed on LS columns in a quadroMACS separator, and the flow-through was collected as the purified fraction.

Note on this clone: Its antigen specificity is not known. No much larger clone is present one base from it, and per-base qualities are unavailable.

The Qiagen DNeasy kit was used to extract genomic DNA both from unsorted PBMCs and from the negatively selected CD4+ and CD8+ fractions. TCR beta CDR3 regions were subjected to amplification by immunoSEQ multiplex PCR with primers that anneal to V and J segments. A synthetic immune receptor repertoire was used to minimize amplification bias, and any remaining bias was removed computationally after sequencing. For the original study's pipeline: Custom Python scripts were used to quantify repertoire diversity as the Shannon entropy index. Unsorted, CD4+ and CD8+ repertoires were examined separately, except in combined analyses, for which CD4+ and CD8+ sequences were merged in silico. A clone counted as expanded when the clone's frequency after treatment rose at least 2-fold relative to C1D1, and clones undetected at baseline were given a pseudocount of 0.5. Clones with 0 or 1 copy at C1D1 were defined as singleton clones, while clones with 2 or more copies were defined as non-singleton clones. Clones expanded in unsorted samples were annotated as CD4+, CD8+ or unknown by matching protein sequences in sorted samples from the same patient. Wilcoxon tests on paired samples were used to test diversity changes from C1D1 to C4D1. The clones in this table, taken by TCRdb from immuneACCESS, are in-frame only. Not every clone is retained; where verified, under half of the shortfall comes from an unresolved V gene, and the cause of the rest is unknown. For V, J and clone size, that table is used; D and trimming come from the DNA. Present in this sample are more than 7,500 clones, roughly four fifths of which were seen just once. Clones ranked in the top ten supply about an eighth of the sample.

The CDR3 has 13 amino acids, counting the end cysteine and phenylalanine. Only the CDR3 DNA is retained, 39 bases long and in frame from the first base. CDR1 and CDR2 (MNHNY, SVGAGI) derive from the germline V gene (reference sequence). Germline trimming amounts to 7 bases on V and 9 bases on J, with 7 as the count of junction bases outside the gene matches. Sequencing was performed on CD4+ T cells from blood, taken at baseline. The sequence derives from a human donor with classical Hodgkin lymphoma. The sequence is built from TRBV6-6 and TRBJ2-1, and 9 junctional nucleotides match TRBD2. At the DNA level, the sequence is TGTGCCAGCACTCTAGCGGGAAGTGGTGAGCAGTTCTTC. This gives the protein CASTLAGSGEQFF.